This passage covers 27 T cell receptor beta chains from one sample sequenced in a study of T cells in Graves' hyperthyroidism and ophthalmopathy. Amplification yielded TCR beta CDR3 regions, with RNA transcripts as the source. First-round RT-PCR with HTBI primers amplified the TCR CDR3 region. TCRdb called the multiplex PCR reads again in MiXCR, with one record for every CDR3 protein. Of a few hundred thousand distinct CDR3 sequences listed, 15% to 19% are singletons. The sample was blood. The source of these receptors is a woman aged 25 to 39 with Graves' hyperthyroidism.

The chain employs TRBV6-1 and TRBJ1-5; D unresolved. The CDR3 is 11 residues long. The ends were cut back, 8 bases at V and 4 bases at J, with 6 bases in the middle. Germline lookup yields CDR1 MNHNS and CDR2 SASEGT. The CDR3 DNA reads TGTGCCAGCGGTGTTAATCAGCCCCAGCATTTT. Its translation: CASGVNQPQHF.

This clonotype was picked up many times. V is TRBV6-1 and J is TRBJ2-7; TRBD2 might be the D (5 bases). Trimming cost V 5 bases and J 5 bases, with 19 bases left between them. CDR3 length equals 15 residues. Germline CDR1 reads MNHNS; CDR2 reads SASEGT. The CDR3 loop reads CASSLFGMTDDEQYF. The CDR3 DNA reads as TGTGCCAGCAGTTTGTTCGGGATGACTGACGACGAGCAGTACTTC.

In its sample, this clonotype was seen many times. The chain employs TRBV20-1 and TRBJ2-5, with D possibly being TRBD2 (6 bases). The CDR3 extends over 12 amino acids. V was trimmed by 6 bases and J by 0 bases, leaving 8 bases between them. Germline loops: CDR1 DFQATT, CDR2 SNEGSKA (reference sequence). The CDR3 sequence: CSAQRDQETQYF. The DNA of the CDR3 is TGCAGTGCCCAGCGGGACCAAGAGACCCAGTACTTC.

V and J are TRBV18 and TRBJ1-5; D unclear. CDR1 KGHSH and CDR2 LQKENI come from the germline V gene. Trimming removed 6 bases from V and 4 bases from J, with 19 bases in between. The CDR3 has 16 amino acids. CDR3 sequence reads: CASSRGEVGNNQPQHF. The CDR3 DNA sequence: TGTGCCAGCTCCCGCGGTGAGGTTGGGAATAATCAGCCCCAGCATTTT.

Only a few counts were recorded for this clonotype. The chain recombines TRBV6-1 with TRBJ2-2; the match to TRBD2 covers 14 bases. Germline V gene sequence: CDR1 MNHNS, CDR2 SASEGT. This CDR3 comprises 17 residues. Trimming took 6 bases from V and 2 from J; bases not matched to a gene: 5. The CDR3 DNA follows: TGTGCCAGCAGCCGGGGACTAGCGGGAGAAAACACCGGGGAGCTGTTTTTT. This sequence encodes CASSRGLAGENTGELFF.

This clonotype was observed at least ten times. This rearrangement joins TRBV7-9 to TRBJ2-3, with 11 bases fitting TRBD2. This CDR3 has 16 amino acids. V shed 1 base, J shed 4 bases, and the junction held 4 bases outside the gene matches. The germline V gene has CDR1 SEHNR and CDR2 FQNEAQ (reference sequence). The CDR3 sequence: CASSLDLAGGPDTQYF. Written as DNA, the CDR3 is TGTGCCAGCAGCTTAGATCTAGCGGGAGGACCAGATACGCAGTATTTT. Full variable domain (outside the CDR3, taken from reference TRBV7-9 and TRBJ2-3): DTGVSQNPRHKITKRGQNVTFRCDPISEHNRLYWYRQTLGQGPEFLTYFQNEAQLEKSRLLSDRFSAERPKGSFSTLEIQRTEQGDSAMYLCASSLDLAGGPDTQYFGPGTRLTVL.

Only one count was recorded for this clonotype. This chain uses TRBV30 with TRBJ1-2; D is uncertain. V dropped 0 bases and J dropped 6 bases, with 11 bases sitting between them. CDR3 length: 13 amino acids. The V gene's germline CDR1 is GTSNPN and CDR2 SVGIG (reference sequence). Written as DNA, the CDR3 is TGTGCCTGGAGTGTAAACTGGGTCGATGGCTACACCTTC. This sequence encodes CAWSVNWVDGYTF.

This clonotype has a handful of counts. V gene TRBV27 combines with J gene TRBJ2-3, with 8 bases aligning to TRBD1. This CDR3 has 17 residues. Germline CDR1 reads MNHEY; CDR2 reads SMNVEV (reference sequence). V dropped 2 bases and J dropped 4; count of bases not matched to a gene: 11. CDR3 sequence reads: CASSLPLATGVADTQYF. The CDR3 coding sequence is TGTGCCAGCAGTTTACCCCTGGCGACAGGGGTCGCAGATACGCAGTATTTT.

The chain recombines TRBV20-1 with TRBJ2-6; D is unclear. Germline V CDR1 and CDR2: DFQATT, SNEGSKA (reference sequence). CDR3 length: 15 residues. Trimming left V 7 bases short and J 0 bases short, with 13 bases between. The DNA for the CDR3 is TGCAGTGTTGCCGGAGTTAGCTCTGGGGCCAACGTCCTGACTTTC. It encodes CSVAGVSSGANVLTF.

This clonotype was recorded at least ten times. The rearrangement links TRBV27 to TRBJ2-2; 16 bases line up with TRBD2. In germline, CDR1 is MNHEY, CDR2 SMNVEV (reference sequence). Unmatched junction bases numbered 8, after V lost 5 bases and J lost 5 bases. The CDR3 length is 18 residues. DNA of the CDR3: TGTGCCAGCAGTCAGCCGGGACTAGCGGGAGGGAGGACCGGGGAGCTGTTTTTT. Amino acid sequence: CASSQPGLAGGRTGELFF.

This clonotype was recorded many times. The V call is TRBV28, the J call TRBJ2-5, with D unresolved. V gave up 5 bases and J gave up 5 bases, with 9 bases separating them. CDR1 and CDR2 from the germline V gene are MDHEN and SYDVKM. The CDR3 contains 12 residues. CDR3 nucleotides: TGTGCCAGCAGTGTAAATGTGGAGACCCAGTACTTC. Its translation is CASSVNVETQYF.

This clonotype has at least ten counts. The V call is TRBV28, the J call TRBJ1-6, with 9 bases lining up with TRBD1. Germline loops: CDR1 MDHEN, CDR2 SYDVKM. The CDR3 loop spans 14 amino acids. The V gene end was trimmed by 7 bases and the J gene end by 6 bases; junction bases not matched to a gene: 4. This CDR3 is CASTLTGGNSPLHF. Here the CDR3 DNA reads TGTGCCAGCACTCTGACAGGGGGTAATTCACCCCTCCACTTT.

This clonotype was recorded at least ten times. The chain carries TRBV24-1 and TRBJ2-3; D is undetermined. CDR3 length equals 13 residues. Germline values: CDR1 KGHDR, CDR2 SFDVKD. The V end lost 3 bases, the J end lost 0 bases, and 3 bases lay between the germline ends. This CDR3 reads CATSDLSTDTQYF. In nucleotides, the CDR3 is TGTGCCACCAGTGATCTCAGCACAGATACGCAGTATTTT.

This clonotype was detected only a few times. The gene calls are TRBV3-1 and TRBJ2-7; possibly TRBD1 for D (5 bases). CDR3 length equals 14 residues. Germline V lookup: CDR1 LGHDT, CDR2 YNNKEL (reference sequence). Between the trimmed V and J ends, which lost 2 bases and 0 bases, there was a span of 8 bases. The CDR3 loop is CASSQRTSSYEQYF. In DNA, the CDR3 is TGTGCCAGCAGCCAACGGACAAGCTCCTACGAGCAGTACTTC.

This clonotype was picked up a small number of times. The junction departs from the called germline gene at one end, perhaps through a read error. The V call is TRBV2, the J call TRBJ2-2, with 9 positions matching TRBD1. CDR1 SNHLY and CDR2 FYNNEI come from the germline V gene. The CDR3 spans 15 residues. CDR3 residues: CASSPRDRVHRGAVF. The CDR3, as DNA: TGTGCCAGCAGTCCCCGGGACAGGGTCCACCGGGGAGCTGTTTTT.

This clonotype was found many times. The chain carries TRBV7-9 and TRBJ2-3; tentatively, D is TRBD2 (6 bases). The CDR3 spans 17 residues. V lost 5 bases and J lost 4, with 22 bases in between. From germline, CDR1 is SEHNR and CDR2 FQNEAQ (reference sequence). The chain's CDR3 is CASSPSIAARRADTQYF. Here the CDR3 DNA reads TGTGCCAGCAGCCCCTCCATAGCGGCCAGGAGGGCAGATACGCAGTATTTT.

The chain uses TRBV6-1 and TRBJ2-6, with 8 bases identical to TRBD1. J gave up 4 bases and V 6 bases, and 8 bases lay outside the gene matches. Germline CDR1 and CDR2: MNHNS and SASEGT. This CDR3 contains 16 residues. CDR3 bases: TGTGCCAGCAGACCTGGACAGGGAGGAGGGGCCAACGTCCTGACTTTC. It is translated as CASRPGQGGGANVLTF.

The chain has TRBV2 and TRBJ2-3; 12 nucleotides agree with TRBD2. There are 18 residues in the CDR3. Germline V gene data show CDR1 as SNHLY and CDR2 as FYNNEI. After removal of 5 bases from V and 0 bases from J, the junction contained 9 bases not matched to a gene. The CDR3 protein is CASSQIGLAGPSTDTQYF. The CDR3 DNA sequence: TGTGCCAGCAGTCAAATTGGACTAGCGGGACCTAGCACAGATACGCAGTATTTT.

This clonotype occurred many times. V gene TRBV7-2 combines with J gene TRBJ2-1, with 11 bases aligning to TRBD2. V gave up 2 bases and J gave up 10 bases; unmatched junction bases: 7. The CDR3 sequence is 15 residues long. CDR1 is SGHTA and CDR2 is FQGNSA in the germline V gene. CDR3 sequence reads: CASSLIAGGPGEQFF. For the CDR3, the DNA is TGTGCCAGCAGCTTAATAGCGGGAGGGCCAGGGGAGCAGTTCTTC. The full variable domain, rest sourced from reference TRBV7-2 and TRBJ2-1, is GAGVSQSPSNKVTEKGKDVELRCDPISGHTALYWYRQSLGQGLEFLIYFQGNSAPDKSGLPSDRFSAERTGGSVSTLTIQRTQQEDSAVYLCASSLIAGGPGEQFFGPGTRLTVL.

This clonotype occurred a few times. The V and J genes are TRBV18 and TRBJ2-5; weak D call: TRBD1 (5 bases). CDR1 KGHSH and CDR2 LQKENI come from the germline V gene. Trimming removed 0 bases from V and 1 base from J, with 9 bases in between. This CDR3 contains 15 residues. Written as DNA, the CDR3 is TGTGCCAGCTCACCACCGAAGGGGATCCAAGAGACCCAGTACTTC. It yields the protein CASSPPKGIQETQYF.

In nucleotides, the CDR3 is TGCGCCAGCAGCCAAGTTTCAACAGCCCAAGAGACCCAGTACTTC. This encodes CASSQVSTAQETQYF. This sequence joins TRBV4-1 and TRBJ2-5; D is undetermined. The CDR3 consists of 15 residues. CDR1 is MGHRA and CDR2 is YSYEKL in the germline V gene. V was trimmed by 1 base and J by 1 base, leaving 10 bases between them.

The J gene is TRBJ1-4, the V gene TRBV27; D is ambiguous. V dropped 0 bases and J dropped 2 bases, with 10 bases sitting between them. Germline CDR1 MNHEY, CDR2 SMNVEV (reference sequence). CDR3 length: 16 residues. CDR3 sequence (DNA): TGTGCCAGCAGTTTATCGGGGTCGGGTACTAATGAAAAACTGTTTTTT. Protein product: CASSLSGSGTNEKLFF.

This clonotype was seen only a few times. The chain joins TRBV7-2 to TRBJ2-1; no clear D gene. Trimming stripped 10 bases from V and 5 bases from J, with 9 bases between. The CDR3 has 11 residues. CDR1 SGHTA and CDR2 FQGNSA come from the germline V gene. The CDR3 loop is CAIYGDNEQFF. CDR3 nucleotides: TGTGCCATTTATGGAGACAATGAGCAGTTCTTC.

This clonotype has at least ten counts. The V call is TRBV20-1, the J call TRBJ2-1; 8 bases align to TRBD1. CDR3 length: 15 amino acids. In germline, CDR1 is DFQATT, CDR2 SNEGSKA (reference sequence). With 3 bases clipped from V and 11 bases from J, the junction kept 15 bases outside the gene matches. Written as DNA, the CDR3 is TGCAGTGCTAGTAAGACAGGGGACCACAATGAGAAGCAGTTCTTC. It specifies CSASKTGDHNEKQFF.

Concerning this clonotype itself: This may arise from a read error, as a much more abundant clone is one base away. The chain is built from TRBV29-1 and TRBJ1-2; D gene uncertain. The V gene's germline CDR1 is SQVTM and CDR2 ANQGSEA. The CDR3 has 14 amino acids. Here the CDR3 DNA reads TGCAGCATTGACGGCGTAGGGTTCACTGATGGCTACACCTTC. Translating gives CSIDGVGFTDGYTF.

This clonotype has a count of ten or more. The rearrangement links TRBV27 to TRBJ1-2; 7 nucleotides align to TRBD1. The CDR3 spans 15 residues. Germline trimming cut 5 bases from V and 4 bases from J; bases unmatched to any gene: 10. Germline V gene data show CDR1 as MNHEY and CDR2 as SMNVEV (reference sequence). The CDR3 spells CASSPVTGNTYGYTF. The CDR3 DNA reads TGTGCCAGCAGTCCAGTGACAGGGAATACCTATGGCTACACCTTC.

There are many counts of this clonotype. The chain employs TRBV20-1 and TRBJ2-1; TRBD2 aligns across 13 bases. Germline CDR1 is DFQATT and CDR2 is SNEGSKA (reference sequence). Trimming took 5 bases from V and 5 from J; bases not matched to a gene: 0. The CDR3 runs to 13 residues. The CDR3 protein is CSAGLAGDNEQFF. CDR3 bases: TGCAGTGCTGGACTAGCGGGGGACAATGAGCAGTTCTTC.